These 8 T cell receptor beta chains were all obtained from the same sample, sequenced in a study of T cells in women clearing cervical HPV infection. TCRdb keeps only in-frame clones here, not all; method: immunoSEQ multiplex PCR. In total, the table holds 40,000 or so clones. Specimen: blood buffy coat. Receptor source: a woman between 18 and 70 years old with a cervical HPV16 infection that either progressed to CIN3+ or cleared (not recorded which).

Comment on this clone: The sequence runs out 3 residues before the end of the CDR3; the remainder is reconstructed from the germline J gene. The chain combines TRBV7-9 with TRBJ2-5, with D possibly TRBD2 on 5 matching bases. Per the germline V gene, CDR1 is SEHNR and CDR2 is FQNEAQ (reference sequence). The CDR3 spans 14 residues. Deletions cut 3 bases from V and 4 bases from J, with 12 bases between. Here the CDR3 reads CASSLVIARETQYF. Partial CDR3 DNA: TGTGCCAGCAGCTTGGTGATAGCGAGAGAGACC.

Remarks on this clone: The CDR3 end is not reached by the read, which stops 3 residues before it; the germline J gene fills it in. The chain uses TRBV23-1 and TRBJ2-4; D might be TRBD1 (6 bases). TRBV23-1 is reported as an ORF; its role is uncertain. The CDR3 is 14 residues long. The CDR3: CASTTTGLGYGQYF. The CDR3 bases that were read are TGCGCCAGCACCACGACAGGTTTGGGTTATGGT.

With regard to this clone: The sequenced fragment ends 3 residues before the CDR3 boundary, so the rest is inferred from the germline J gene. This rearrangement joins TRBV19 to TRBJ1-2; 11 positions agree with TRBD1. The CDR3 is 18 amino acids. The J segment lost 7 bases and the V segment lost 5 bases, leaving 18 bases of the junction unmatched. From germline, CDR1 is LNHDA and CDR2 SQIVND (reference sequence). CDR3 in amino acids: CASSVGAGTGGPAAGYTF. CDR3 bases read: TGTGCCAGTAGTGTGGGGGCCGGGACAGGGGGTCCGGCGGCTGGC.

Regarding this clone: The CDR3 end lies 3 residues beyond the end of the read and is filled in from the germline J gene. J is TRBJ2-2 and V is TRBV30; D possibly corresponds to TRBD2 (6 bases). Germline values: CDR1 GTSNPN, CDR2 SVGIG (reference sequence). This CDR3 has 14 residues. CDR3 protein: CAWRLTGSGEKLFF. The CDR3 DNA, read in part, is TGTGCCTGGAGATTAACAGGTTCGGGGGAAAAG. Full variable domain (outside the CDR3, taken from reference TRBV30 and TRBJ2-2): SQTIHQWPATLVQPVGSPLSLECTVEGTSNPNLYWYRQAAGRGLQLLFYSVGIGQISSEVPQNLSASRPQDRQFILSSKKLLLSDSGFYLCAWRLTGSGEKLFFGEGSRLTVL.

About this clone: Read coverage stops 3 residues before the CDR3 terminus; the germline J gene supplies the remainder. The chain links TRBV9 to TRBJ2-7; the D gene is possibly TRBD1 (6 bases). CDR3 length: 15 residues. V lost 5 bases to trimming and J lost 1 base, with 16 bases between them. The germline V gene has CDR1 SGDLS and CDR2 YYNGEE. The DNA read from the CDR3 is TGTGCCAGCAGTGAACAGGGAACTTCATCCTACGAG. Its protein product is CASSEQGTSSYE. The whole CDR3 protein reads CASSEQGTSSYEQYF.

As to this clone: The read finishes 3 residues shy of the CDR3 end, and the germline J gene is used to complete it. The rearrangement links TRBV7-2 to TRBJ1-2, with D maybe TRBD1 (5 bases). The germline V gene encodes CDR1 SGHTA and CDR2 FQGNSA. This CDR3 region has 14 residues. The sequenced part of the CDR3 DNA is TGTGCCAGCAGCTCCCCAGGGAGACCTGATACC. As protein: CASSSPGRPDT. The whole CDR3 protein is CASSSPGRPDTYTF.

To note about this clone: Read data end 3 residues before the CDR3 end; the end is taken from the germline J gene. V usage is TRBV7-9 and J usage is TRBJ1-2; a weak D match, TRBD1 (5 bases). This CDR3 has 15 residues. CDR1 is SEHNR and CDR2 is FQNEAQ in the germline V gene (reference sequence). The CDR3 sequence is CASLPGLAGVADYTF. Partial CDR3 DNA: TGTGCCAGCCTTCCGGGACTAGCGGGAGTTGCCGAC.

Worth noting for this clone: The DNA ends 3 residues before the CDR3 does, and the rest of the CDR3 is filled in from the germline J gene. This rearrangement joins TRBV7-9 to TRBJ1-1; D remains unclear. Germline assignment: CDR1 SEHNR and CDR2 FQNEAQ (reference sequence). V dropped 5 bases and J dropped 3 bases, with 13 bases sitting between them. The CDR3 is 14 residues long. CDR3 DNA, as far as it was read: TGTGCCAGCAGCCATACCCTCGGTCACACTGAA. This gives the protein CASSHTLGHTE. The whole CDR3 sequence is CASSHTLGHTEAFF.